These 10 T cell receptor beta chains were sequenced from one sample in a study of glioma-infiltrating T cells. The iRepertoire nested amplicon-rescue multiplex PCR amplified TCR alpha and beta CDR3s from RNA. Each CDR3 protein gets one entry after TCRdb re-called the multiplex PCR reads with MiXCR. The table includes fewer than 500,000 distinct CDR3 sequences, about two fifths detected once. Sequenced sample: glioma tissue, nonneoplastic brain tissue, or PBMCs (not recorded which). Receptors were obtained from a human donor with low-grade glioma or glioblastoma, undergoing nonglioma brain surgery, or in good health (not recorded which).

The chain employs TRBV24-1 and TRBJ1-2; a weak D match, TRBD1 (6 bases). Looked up from germline, CDR1 is KGHDR and CDR2 is SFDVKD. The CDR3 covers 12 residues. The V gene lost 5 bases and the J gene lost 5 bases, with 8 bases spanning the gap. The CDR3 sequence: CATSGDTYGYTF. The CDR3 bases are TGTGCCACCAGTGGGGACACGTATGGCTACACCTTC.

This clonotype was detected only a few times. A much larger clone differs from this one at a single base, so this may be a read error. CDR3 bases: TGTGCCAGCAGAAGAAAGGGGACAGATCAAGAGACCCAGTACTTC. Its translation: CASRRKGTDQETQYF. The rearrangement joins TRBV6-1 to TRBJ2-5, with TRBD1 identical over 7 bases. The trim removed 6 bases at V and 2 bases at J, leaving 9 bases unmatched. Per germline, CDR1 MNHNS and CDR2 SASEGT. This CDR3 has 15 residues.

The genes are TRBV20-1 and TRBJ2-7; TRBD1 or TRBD2 may be the D gene (6 bases each). The CDR3 extends over 15 amino acids. V was pared by 1 base and J by 2 bases, with 15 bases between. The germline gives CDR1 DFQATT, CDR2 SNEGSKA (reference sequence). In DNA form, the CDR3 reads TGCAGTGCTAGAGCCGGGGGCGGCTCCACCTACGAGCAGTACTTC. Its translation is CSARAGGGSTYEQYF.

Turning to this clonotype: Being one base from a much bigger clone, this may be a read error. The rearrangement joins TRBV6-1 to TRBJ1-1; D is perhaps TRBD1 (5 bases). This CDR3 is 16 amino acids long. V lost 3 bases, J lost 11 bases, and 25 bases lay in between. CDR1 and CDR2 from the germline V gene are MNHNS and SASEGT. The DNA of the CDR3 is TGTGCCAGCAGTGAGGCGTGGACACAGAGAACAGTCGCGGCTTTCTTT. Translating gives CASSEAWTQRTVAAFF.

The chain couples TRBV6-1 to TRBJ1-2; TRBD1 is a possible D gene (6 bases). V was cut by 4 bases and J by 7 bases, with 19 bases left in between. Germline-derived CDR1 and CDR2 are MNHNS and SASEGT. The CDR3 totals 15 residues. As DNA, the CDR3 is TGTGCCAGCAGTGCTCGAGGGGGGTTACAATTTGGCTACACCTTC. Encoded protein: CASSARGGLQFGYTF.

As for this clonotype: The conserved phenylalanine or tryptophan is not found at the CDR3 terminus, so this likely reflects a read error. This sequence joins TRBV20-1 and TRBJ2-1, with 8 bases lining up with TRBD1. CDR1 is DFQATT, CDR2 SNEGSKA, per germline (reference sequence). The CDR3 is 13 amino acids. Losses at the gene ends were 6 bases for V and 7 bases for J; bases not matched to a gene: 8. CDR3: CSARLDRENEQFC. DNA for the CDR3: TGCAGTGCCCGACTGGACAGGGAAAATGAGCAGTTCTGC.

The CDR3 sequence: CAGARSDEKLFF. CDR3 DNA sequence: TGTGCCGGGGCCCGCTCGGATGAAAAACTGTTTTTT. The chain combines TRBV2 with TRBJ1-4; D might be TRBD1 (5 bases). Germline CDR1 and CDR2: SNHLY and FYNNEI. With 11 bases removed from V and 6 bases from J, the gap between germline ends came to 13 bases. The CDR3 is 12 amino acids.

This clonotype occurred many times. This rearrangement joins TRBV20-1 to TRBJ1-4, with D uncertain. Trimming took 0 bases from V and 3 from J, leaving 8 bases between them. Per germline, CDR1 DFQATT and CDR2 SNEGSKA (reference sequence). The CDR3 has 14 amino acids. CDR3 sequence reads: CSARDGGPNEKLFF. The DNA for the CDR3 is TGCAGTGCTAGAGATGGAGGGCCTAATGAAAAACTGTTTTTT.

This clonotype was detected ten times or more. The J gene is TRBJ2-1, the V gene TRBV3-1; a weak D match, TRBD2 (5 bases). The CDR3 spans 13 residues. V dropped 4 bases and J dropped 6 bases, with 10 bases sitting between them. The V gene's germline CDR1 is LGHDT and CDR2 YNNKEL (reference sequence). The chain's CDR3 is CASSLVGSNEQFF. The DNA for the CDR3 is TGTGCCAGCAGCCTGGTGGGGAGCAATGAGCAGTTCTTC.

There are a few counts of this clonotype. This chain uses TRBV4-1 with TRBJ2-1; D call uncertain. Germline loops: CDR1 MGHRA, CDR2 YSYEKL. The CDR3 runs to 12 residues. V dropped 3 bases and J dropped 10 bases, with 10 bases sitting between them. The CDR3 loop reads CASSHGPREQFF. DNA for the CDR3: TGCGCCAGCAGCCACGGACCGCGGGAGCAGTTCTTC.